The next 3 T cell receptor beta chains were all read from a single sample in a study of beta chain features in type 1 diabetes. Of the isolated RNA, all was reverse transcribed, and so the sequenced material was expressed TCRB transcripts. Profiling relied on immunoSEQ multiplex PCR, and the TCRdb table lists in-frame clones only, not all of them. Of over 40,000 clones detected, around 52% appear once; the ten largest clones hold less than 2.5%. Material for sequencing was Tregs from blood. The receptor set was obtained from a woman between 18 and 29 years old in good health.

The CDR3 nucleotides are TGCAGCGTCAGCTCCTACAATGAGCAGTTCTTC. Translated: CSVSSYNEQFF. The chain carries TRBV29-1 and TRBJ2-1; D is unresolved. Germline values: CDR1 SQVTM, CDR2 ANQGSEA. Trimming took 6 bases from V and 0 from J, leaving 3 bases between them. The CDR3 consists of 11 residues.

This clone was found once. This CDR3 reads CASSTRYTGDGQPQHF. CDR3 in DNA: TGTGCCAGTAGTACCCGATATACAGGGGACGGTCAGCCCCAGCATTTT. The chain joins TRBV19 to TRBJ1-5; 7 nucleotides line up with TRBD1. CDR3 length: 16 residues. The trim removed 4 bases at V and 6 bases at J, leaving 12 bases unmatched. Germline V gene lookup returns CDR1 LNHDA and CDR2 SQIVND (reference sequence).

The chain combines TRBV2 with TRBJ2-1; TRBD2 matches at 10 bases. The V gene end was trimmed by 7 bases and the J gene end by 3 bases; junction bases not matched to a gene: 3. CDR3 length: 14 residues. Germline V gene data show CDR1 as SNHLY and CDR2 as FYNNEI. Here the CDR3 reads CASKGLAVYNEQFF. The DNA for the CDR3 is TGTGCCAGCAAAGGACTAGCGGTCTACAATGAGCAGTTCTTC. The variable domain in full, completed from reference TRBV2 and TRBJ2-1, reads EPEVTQTPSHQVTQMGQEVILRCVPISNHLYFYWYRQILGQKVEFLVSFYNNEISEKSEIFDDQFSVERPDGSNFTLKIRSTKLEDSAMYFCASKGLAVYNEQFFGPGTRLTVL.